A selection of T cell receptor beta chains follows, all from one sample in a study of blood T cells in healthy people across ages. TCRdb reanalysed the 5' RACE reads using MiXCR and keeps one entry per CDR3 protein. The data contain around 1,900,000 distinct CDR3 sequences, 35% to 50% of them singletons. The material sequenced was blood. Receptors were obtained from a human donor in good health. The CDR3 runs from the conserved cysteine through the conserved F or W.

j_call v_call cdr3_aa
TRBJ2-5 TRBV5-1 CASSQGFIQETQYF
TRBJ2-1 TRBV11-2 CASSLGLQRTGGREQFF
TRBJ1-1 TRBV3-1 CASRAGTVSEAFF
TRBJ2-5 TRBV28 CASSPSPGGETQYF
TRBJ1-3 TRBV4-3 CASSQVKGPGNTIYF
TRBJ2-1 TRBV4-3 CASSQDTLREQFF
TRBJ2-4 TRBV3-1 CASRGQGSNIQYF
TRBJ1-4 TRBV4-1 CASSLSGTKDEKLFF
TRBJ1-1 TRBV7-2 CASSSSRLDREAFF
TRBJ1-4 TRBV4-1 CASSPDRELDEKLFF
TRBJ1-2 TRBV12-3/TRBV12-4 CASSFRGLSNYGYTF
TRBJ1-1 TRBV4-3 CASSQGLGLNTEAFF
TRBJ1-1 TRBV10-3 CAISESWGLNTEAFF